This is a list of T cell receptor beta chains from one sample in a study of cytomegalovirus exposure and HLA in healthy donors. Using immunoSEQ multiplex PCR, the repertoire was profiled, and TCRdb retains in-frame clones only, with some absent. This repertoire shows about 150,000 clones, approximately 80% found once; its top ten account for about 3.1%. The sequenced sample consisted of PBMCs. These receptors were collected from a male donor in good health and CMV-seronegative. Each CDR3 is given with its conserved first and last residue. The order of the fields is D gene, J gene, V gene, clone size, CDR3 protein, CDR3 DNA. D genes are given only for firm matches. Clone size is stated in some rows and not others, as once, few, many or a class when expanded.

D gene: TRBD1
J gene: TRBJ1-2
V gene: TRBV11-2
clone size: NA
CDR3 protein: CASSLDLARGDGYTF
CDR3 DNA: TGTGCCAGCAGCTTAGATCTTGCCAGGGGGGATGGCTACACCTTC

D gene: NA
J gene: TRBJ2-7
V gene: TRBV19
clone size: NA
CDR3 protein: CASSTGQLPEQYF
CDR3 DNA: TGTGCCAGTAGCACAGGACAACTCCCCGAGCAGTACTTC

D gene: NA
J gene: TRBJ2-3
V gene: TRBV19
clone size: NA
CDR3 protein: CASSPRGPGDTQYF
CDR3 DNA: TGTGCCAGTAGCCCCAGGGGCCCGGGGGATACGCAGTATTTT

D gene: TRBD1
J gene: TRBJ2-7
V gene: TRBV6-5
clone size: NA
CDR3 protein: CASSYRGQIVEQYF
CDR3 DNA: TGTGCCAGCAGCTACCGGGGACAGATCGTCGAGCAGTACTTC

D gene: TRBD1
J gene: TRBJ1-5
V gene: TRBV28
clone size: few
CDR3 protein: CASSRTAEGTGLNQPQHF
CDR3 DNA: TGTGCCAGCAGTAGAACCGCCGAAGGGACAGGGTTAAATCAGCCCCAGCATTTT

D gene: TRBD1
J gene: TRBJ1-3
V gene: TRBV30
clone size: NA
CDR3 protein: CAGSQGAGNTIYF
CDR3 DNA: TGTGCCGGCTCACAGGGGGCTGGAAACACCATATATTTT

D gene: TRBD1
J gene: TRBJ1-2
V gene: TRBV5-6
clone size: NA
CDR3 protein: CASSLESGGYYGYTF
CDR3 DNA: TGTGCCAGCAGCTTGGAGTCAGGGGGCTACTATGGCTACACCTTC

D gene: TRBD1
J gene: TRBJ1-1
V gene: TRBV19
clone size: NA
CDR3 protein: CASRLDRGSTEAFF
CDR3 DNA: TGTGCCAGTAGGCTGGACAGGGGAAGCACTGAAGCTTTCTTT

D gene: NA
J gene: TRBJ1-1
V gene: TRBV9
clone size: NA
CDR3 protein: CASSSLGEGAFF
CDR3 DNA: TGTGCCAGCAGCTCTCTTGGGGAGGGAGCTTTCTTT

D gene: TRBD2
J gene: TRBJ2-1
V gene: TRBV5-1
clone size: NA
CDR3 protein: CASSPRLAGEIYNEQFF
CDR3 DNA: TGCGCCAGCAGCCCGAGACTAGCGGGGGAAATCTACAATGAGCAGTTCTTC

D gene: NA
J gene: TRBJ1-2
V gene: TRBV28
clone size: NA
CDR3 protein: CASSLPGARMNYGYTF
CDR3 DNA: TGTGCCAGCAGTTTACCAGGGGCGCGTATGAACTATGGCTACACCTTC

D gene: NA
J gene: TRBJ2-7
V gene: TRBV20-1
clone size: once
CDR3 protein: CSARAGGMYF
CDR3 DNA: TGCAGTGCTAGGGCGGGCGGGATGTACTTC

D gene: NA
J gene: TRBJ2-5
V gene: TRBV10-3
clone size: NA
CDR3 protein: CAIGIGGGQGGETQYF
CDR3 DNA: TGTGCCATCGGCATAGGAGGGGGCCAGGGGGGAGAGACCCAGTACTTC

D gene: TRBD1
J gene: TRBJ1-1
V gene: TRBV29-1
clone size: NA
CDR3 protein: CSGRDTGDTEAFF
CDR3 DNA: TGCAGCGGCCGCGATACAGGGGACACTGAAGCTTTCTTT